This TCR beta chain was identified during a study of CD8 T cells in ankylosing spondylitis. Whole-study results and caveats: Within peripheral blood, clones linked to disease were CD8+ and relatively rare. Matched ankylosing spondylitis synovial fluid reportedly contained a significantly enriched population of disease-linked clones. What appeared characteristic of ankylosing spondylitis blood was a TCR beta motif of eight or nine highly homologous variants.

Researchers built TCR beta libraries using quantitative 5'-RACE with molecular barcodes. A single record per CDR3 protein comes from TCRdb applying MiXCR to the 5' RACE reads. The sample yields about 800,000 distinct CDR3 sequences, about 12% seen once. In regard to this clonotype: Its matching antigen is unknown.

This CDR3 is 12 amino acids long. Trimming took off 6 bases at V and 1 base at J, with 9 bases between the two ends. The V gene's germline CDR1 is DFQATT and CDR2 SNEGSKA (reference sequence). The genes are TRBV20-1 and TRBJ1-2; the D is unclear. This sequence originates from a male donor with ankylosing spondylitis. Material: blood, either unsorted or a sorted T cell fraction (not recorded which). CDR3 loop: CSALDGNYGYTF. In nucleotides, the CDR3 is TGCAGTGCCCTTGACGGTAACTATGGCTACACCTTC.